This T cell receptor beta chain was recovered during a study of neurological immune-mediated disorders. The study, taken as a whole, reports: The phylogenetic placement of 18 of 34 multiple sclerosis patients' repertoires in one related-CDR3 cluster constitutes a possible signature.

Unsorted libraries were generated from 2 million PBMCs. These cells had been stored in RNAlater at -80 C. This clonotype has a count of ten or more. The antigen is undetermined. Each TCR transcript was tagged with a 10-nucleotide random UMI during 5'RACE. From 15-18 subjects, every sequencing run obtained over 200 million TCR-beta sequences. TCRdb re-called the 5' RACE reads with MiXCR, one entry per CDR3 protein. Of some 66,000 distinct CDR3 sequences in the sample, around 3% are singletons; the top ten hold 3% to 4%. The specimen was PBMCs. The TCR was taken from a man between 35 and 55 years old with multiple sclerosis.

The CDR3: CASMPKGRNEQFF. The CDR3 DNA reads as TGTGCCAGCATGCCAAAGGGCCGGAATGAGCAGTTCTTC. The chain is built from TRBV6-5 and TRBJ2-1; D uncertain. The CDR3 consists of 13 residues. V was trimmed by 7 bases and J by 7 bases, leaving 14 bases between them. CDR1 is MNHEY, CDR2 SVGAGI, per germline.